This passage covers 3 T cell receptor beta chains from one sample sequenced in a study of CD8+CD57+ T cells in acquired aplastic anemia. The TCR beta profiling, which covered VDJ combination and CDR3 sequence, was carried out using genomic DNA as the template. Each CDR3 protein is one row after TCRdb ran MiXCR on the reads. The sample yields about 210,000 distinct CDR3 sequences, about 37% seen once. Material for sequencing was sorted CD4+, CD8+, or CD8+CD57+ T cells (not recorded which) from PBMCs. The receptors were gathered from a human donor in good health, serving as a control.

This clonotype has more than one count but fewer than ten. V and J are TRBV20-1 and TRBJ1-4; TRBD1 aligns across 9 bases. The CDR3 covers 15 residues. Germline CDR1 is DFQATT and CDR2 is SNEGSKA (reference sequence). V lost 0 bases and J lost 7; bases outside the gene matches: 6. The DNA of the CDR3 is TGCAGTGCTAGAGATAAGAGGACAGGGGCTGAAAAACTGTTTTTT. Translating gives CSARDKRTGAEKLFF.

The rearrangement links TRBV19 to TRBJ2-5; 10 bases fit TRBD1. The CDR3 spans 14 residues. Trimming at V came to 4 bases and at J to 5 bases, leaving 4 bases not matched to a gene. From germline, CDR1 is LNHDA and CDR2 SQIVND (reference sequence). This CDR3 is CASSTTGGRETQYF. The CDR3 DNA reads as TGTGCCAGTAGTACGACAGGGGGCAGGGAGACCCAGTACTTC. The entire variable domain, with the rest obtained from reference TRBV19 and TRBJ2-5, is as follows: DGGITQSPKYLFRKEGQNVTLSCEQNLNHDAMYWYRQDPGQGLRLIYYSQIVNDFQKGDIAEGYSVSREKKESFPLTVTSAQKNPTAFYLCASSTTGGRETQYFGPGTRLLVL.

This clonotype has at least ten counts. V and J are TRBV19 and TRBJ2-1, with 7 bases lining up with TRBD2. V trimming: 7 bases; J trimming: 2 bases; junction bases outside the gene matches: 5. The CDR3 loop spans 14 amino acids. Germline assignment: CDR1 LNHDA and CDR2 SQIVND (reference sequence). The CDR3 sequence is CASTPGLTYNEQFF. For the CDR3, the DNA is TGTGCCAGTACCCCGGGACTAACCTACAATGAGCAGTTCTTC.